These T cell receptor beta chains were read from a single sample in a study of blood T cell repertoires in COVID-19. Only in-frame clones appear in the TCRdb table, and some are missing; sequencing was by immunoSEQ multiplex PCR. There are some 150,000 clones in the sample; about 84% occur only once, and approximately 9% lies in the top ten. The specimen was peripheral blood. The receptors were sampled from a woman aged 80 or older in a cohort sampled during active or convalescent COVID-19. The CDR3 runs from the conserved cysteine through the conserved F or W. D genes are given only for firm matches. Clone size is given for some rows only: seen once, a few or many times, or a class if the clone is expanded.

clone_size: .; cdr3_length: 13; d_call: TRBD1; v_call: TRBV2; j_call: TRBJ1-2; cdr3_nt: TGTGCCAGCAGCCCGGGACAGGGCTATGGCTACACCTTC; cdr3_aa: CASSPGQGYGYTF
clone_size: once; cdr3_length: 16; d_call: TRBD1; v_call: TRBV23-1; j_call: TRBJ2-5; cdr3_nt: TGCGCCAGCAGTCATGCTCCGGGACAGATCGTCGAGACCCAGTACTTC; cdr3_aa: CASSHAPGQIVETQYF
clone_size: .; cdr3_length: 14; d_call: .; v_call: TRBV25-1; j_call: TRBJ2-6; cdr3_nt: TGTGCCAGCGCGTCGTTCTCTGGGGCCAACGTCCTGACTTTC; cdr3_aa: CASASFSGANVLTF
clone_size: .; cdr3_length: 11; d_call: .; v_call: TRBV28; j_call: TRBJ1-2; cdr3_nt: TGTGCCAGCAGTTTTAACCGGGGCTACACCTTC; cdr3_aa: CASSFNRGYTF
clone_size: .; cdr3_length: 13; d_call: .; v_call: TRBV7-2; j_call: TRBJ2-3; cdr3_nt: TGTGCCAGCAGCTTAGCCGGAGCAGATACGCAGTATTTT; cdr3_aa: CASSLAGADTQYF
clone_size: .; cdr3_length: 13; d_call: .; v_call: TRBV5-4; j_call: TRBJ1-2; cdr3_nt: TGTGCCAGCAGCCAAGAACAAAGCTATGGCTACACCTTC; cdr3_aa: CASSQEQSYGYTF
clone_size: .; cdr3_length: 15; d_call: TRBD2; v_call: TRBV4-2; j_call: TRBJ2-5; cdr3_nt: TGTGCCAGCAGCCAAACGGATCTAGCGGGGGAGACCCAGTACTTC; cdr3_aa: CASSQTDLAGETQYF
clone_size: .; cdr3_length: 14; d_call: .; v_call: TRBV6-2/TRBV6-3; j_call: TRBJ2-5; cdr3_nt: TGTGCCAGCAGTTACAATACAGATGCGGAGACCCAGTACTTC; cdr3_aa: CASSYNTDAETQYF
clone_size: .; cdr3_length: 14; d_call: TRBD2; v_call: TRBV5-1; j_call: TRBJ2-7; cdr3_nt: TGCGCCAGCAGCTTGTTTGGGGGGGATTACGAGCAGTACTTC; cdr3_aa: CASSLFGGDYEQYF
clone_size: .; cdr3_length: 15; d_call: TRBD1; v_call: TRBV18; j_call: TRBJ2-5; cdr3_nt: TGTGCCAGCTCACCACCAAGCGGACAGGGTGGTACCCAGTACTTC; cdr3_aa: CASSPPSGQGGTQYF
clone_size: .; cdr3_length: 15; d_call: .; v_call: TRBV5-8; j_call: TRBJ2-3; cdr3_nt: TGTGCCAGCAGCAAAGGGGGGGTGGTGACAGATACGCAGTATTTT; cdr3_aa: CASSKGGVVTDTQYF
clone_size: .; cdr3_length: 16; d_call: TRBD1; v_call: TRBV4-1; j_call: TRBJ2-1; cdr3_nt: TGCGCCAGCAGCCAACAACCGGGACAGGGCTACAATGAGCAGTTCTTC; cdr3_aa: CASSQQPGQGYNEQFF
clone_size: .; cdr3_length: 12; d_call: .; v_call: TRBV12-3/TRBV12-4; j_call: TRBJ1-5; cdr3_nt: TGTGCCAGCAGTTTTGTACGGCAGCCCCAGCATTTT; cdr3_aa: CASSFVRQPQHF
clone_size: .; cdr3_length: 15; d_call: .; v_call: TRBV7-2; j_call: TRBJ2-2; cdr3_nt: TGTGCCAGCAGCTCCGACAGGCTTCAGACCGGGGAGCTGTTTTTT; cdr3_aa: CASSSDRLQTGELFF
clone_size: few; cdr3_length: 13; d_call: .; v_call: TRBV28; j_call: TRBJ1-5; cdr3_nt: TGTGCCAGCAGTTTATTTTCCGGTGGGCCCCAGCATTTT; cdr3_aa: CASSLFSGGPQHF
clone_size: .; cdr3_length: 16; d_call: TRBD2; v_call: TRBV2; j_call: TRBJ2-3; cdr3_nt: TGTGCCAGCAGGGCCCGCGGGGGGGCGCTTACAGATACGCAGTATTTT; cdr3_aa: CASRARGGALTDTQYF
clone_size: .; cdr3_length: 15; d_call: .; v_call: TRBV19; j_call: TRBJ2-7; cdr3_nt: TGTGCCAGTAGTCTGATGGGGATGGGCAGGGGAGAGCAGTACTTC; cdr3_aa: CASSLMGMGRGEQYF
clone_size: .; cdr3_length: 14; d_call: .; v_call: TRBV6-6; j_call: TRBJ2-1; cdr3_nt: TGTGCCAGCAGTTACGGAGGGGTGTACAATGAGCAGTTCTTC; cdr3_aa: CASSYGGVYNEQFF
clone_size: .; cdr3_length: 14; d_call: .; v_call: TRBV28; j_call: TRBJ1-5; cdr3_nt: TGTGCCAGCAGGGGGCCGGTTAGCAATCAGCCCCAGCATTTT; cdr3_aa: CASRGPVSNQPQHF
clone_size: .; cdr3_length: 12; d_call: .; v_call: TRBV5-1; j_call: TRBJ2-5; cdr3_nt: TGCGCCAGCAGCTTGGACTCTGAGACCCAGTACTTC; cdr3_aa: CASSLDSETQYF
clone_size: .; cdr3_length: 13; d_call: .; v_call: TRBV6-1; j_call: TRBJ1-2; cdr3_nt: TGTGCCAGCAGTGAAGCAGGAGGGTATGGCTACACCTTC; cdr3_aa: CASSEAGGYGYTF
clone_size: .; cdr3_length: 13; d_call: .; v_call: TRBV29-1; j_call: TRBJ2-7; cdr3_nt: TGCAGCGTTGACTCAGGGAACTCCTACGAGCAGTACTTC; cdr3_aa: CSVDSGNSYEQYF
clone_size: .; cdr3_length: 13; d_call: .; v_call: TRBV15; j_call: TRBJ1-1; cdr3_nt: TGTGCCACCAGCAGTGACACTGACACTGAAGCTTTCTTT; cdr3_aa: CATSSDTDTEAFF
clone_size: .; cdr3_length: 17; d_call: TRBD2; v_call: TRBV5-1; j_call: TRBJ2-1; cdr3_nt: TGCGCCAGCAGCTTGTCGACGTTAAGCGGGGGGGTGCATGAGCAGTTCTTC; cdr3_aa: CASSLSTLSGGVHEQFF
clone_size: .; cdr3_length: 13; d_call: .; v_call: TRBV7-8; j_call: TRBJ1-2; cdr3_nt: TGTGCCAGCAGCTTAGATACAGGTTTGGGCTACACCTTC; cdr3_aa: CASSLDTGLGYTF
clone_size: .; cdr3_length: 14; d_call: .; v_call: TRBV19; j_call: TRBJ1-4; cdr3_nt: TGTGCCAGTAGTATTCAGGGGCGCGGTGAAAAACTGTTTTTT; cdr3_aa: CASSIQGRGEKLFF
clone_size: few; cdr3_length: 14; d_call: .; v_call: TRBV16; j_call: TRBJ2-1; cdr3_nt: TGTGCCAGCAGCCAATTTAAGGGGGTTAATGAGCAGTTCTTC; cdr3_aa: CASSQFKGVNEQFF
clone_size: .; cdr3_length: 14; d_call: .; v_call: TRBV5-6; j_call: TRBJ1-6; cdr3_nt: TGTGCCAGCAGCTTGGGCAGATATAATTCACCCCTCCACTTT; cdr3_aa: CASSLGRYNSPLHF
clone_size: once; cdr3_length: 15; d_call: TRBD2; v_call: TRBV28; j_call: TRBJ2-3; cdr3_nt: TGTGCCAGCAGCCGACTAGCGGGCAGCACAGATACGCAGTATTTT; cdr3_aa: CASSRLAGSTDTQYF
clone_size: .; cdr3_length: 14; d_call: .; v_call: TRBV4-1; j_call: TRBJ1-1; cdr3_nt: TGCGCCAGCAGCCAAGAGCGAATGAGCACTGAAGCTTTCTTT; cdr3_aa: CASSQERMSTEAFF
clone_size: .; cdr3_length: 15; d_call: .; v_call: TRBV7-3; j_call: TRBJ1-2; cdr3_nt: TGTGCCAGCAGCTTAATGGGGCAAGGGGGCTATGGCTACACCTTC; cdr3_aa: CASSLMGQGGYGYTF
clone_size: .; cdr3_length: 17; d_call: TRBD1; v_call: TRBV5-1; j_call: TRBJ1-3; cdr3_nt: TGCGCCAGCAGCTTGGACCCAGGGGGCGCTTCTGGAAACACCATATATTTT; cdr3_aa: CASSLDPGGASGNTIYF
clone_size: .; cdr3_length: 11; d_call: .; v_call: TRBV19; j_call: TRBJ2-1; cdr3_nt: TGTGCCACTAGCTGGAGGGGTGAGCAGTTCTTC; cdr3_aa: CATSWRGEQFF
clone_size: .; cdr3_length: 11; d_call: .; v_call: TRBV20-1; j_call: TRBJ2-5; cdr3_nt: TGCAGTCTGGCCTGGGAGGAGACCCAGTACTTC; cdr3_aa: CSLAWEETQYF
clone_size: .; cdr3_length: 13; d_call: TRBD1; v_call: TRBV2; j_call: TRBJ2-5; cdr3_nt: TGTGCCAGCACAGGGGGCTTAGGGGAGACCCAGTACTTC; cdr3_aa: CASTGGLGETQYF
clone_size: few; cdr3_length: 14; d_call: .; v_call: TRBV6-6; j_call: TRBJ2-3; cdr3_nt: TGTGCCAGCAGTTTTGACAGCACAAGACATACGCAGTATTTT; cdr3_aa: CASSFDSTRHTQYF
clone_size: .; cdr3_length: 18; d_call: .; v_call: TRBV12-1; j_call: TRBJ1-6; cdr3_nt: TGTGCCAGCAGCCCGTTCCACAGGGGGTCCTCCTATAATTCACCCCTCCACTTT; cdr3_aa: CASSPFHRGSSYNSPLHF
clone_size: few; cdr3_length: 14; d_call: .; v_call: TRBV10-3; j_call: TRBJ1-5; cdr3_nt: TGTGCCATCAGTGACCCGATAGGCAATCAGCCCCAGCATTTT; cdr3_aa: CAISDPIGNQPQHF
clone_size: .; cdr3_length: 14; d_call: TRBD2; v_call: TRBV5-1; j_call: TRBJ2-5; cdr3_nt: TGCGCCAGCAGCTTCGGGACTAGCATGGAGACCCAGTACTTC; cdr3_aa: CASSFGTSMETQYF
clone_size: .; cdr3_length: 14; d_call: .; v_call: TRBV4-2; j_call: TRBJ2-2; cdr3_nt: TGTGCCAGCAGCCCGGCCAGGGGCACCGGGGAGCTGTTTTTT; cdr3_aa: CASSPARGTGELFF
clone_size: .; cdr3_length: 16; d_call: TRBD2; v_call: TRBV18; j_call: TRBJ2-3; cdr3_nt: TGTGCCAGCTCACCACGGACTAGCGGGGGGGTCGACCCGCAGTATTTT; cdr3_aa: CASSPRTSGGVDPQYF
clone_size: .; cdr3_length: 16; d_call: .; v_call: TRBV21-1; j_call: TRBJ1-2; cdr3_nt: TGTGCCAGCAGCAAAGCGGGGGCAGGGGGGAACTATGGCTACACCTTC; cdr3_aa: CASSKAGAGGNYGYTF
clone_size: .; cdr3_length: 14; d_call: .; v_call: TRBV5-1; j_call: TRBJ2-7; cdr3_nt: TGCGCCAGCAGCACATTGCAGGGCTCCTACGAGCAGTACTTC; cdr3_aa: CASSTLQGSYEQYF
clone_size: .; cdr3_length: 13; d_call: TRBD1; v_call: TRBV19; j_call: TRBJ1-2; cdr3_nt: TGTGCCAGCGATGACAGGGGCGGAAGTGGCTACACCTTC; cdr3_aa: CASDDRGGSGYTF
clone_size: once; cdr3_length: 14; d_call: .; v_call: TRBV5-1; j_call: TRBJ1-4; cdr3_nt: TGCGCCAGCACCGACTTAGCAACTAATGAAAAACTGTTTTTT; cdr3_aa: CASTDLATNEKLFF
clone_size: .; cdr3_length: 15; d_call: TRBD1; v_call: TRBV10-3; j_call: TRBJ1-2; cdr3_nt: TGTGCCATCAGCTGGGCTACAGGGGGCGGCTATGGCTACACCTTC; cdr3_aa: CAISWATGGGYGYTF
clone_size: .; cdr3_length: 13; d_call: TRBD2; v_call: TRBV7-9; j_call: TRBJ2-3; cdr3_nt: TGTGCCAGCAGCTTCGGGGGGGCAGATACGCAGTATTTT; cdr3_aa: CASSFGGADTQYF
clone_size: once; cdr3_length: 14; d_call: .; v_call: TRBV19; j_call: TRBJ1-3; cdr3_nt: TGTGCCAGTACGGCCGGGAGCTCTGGAAACACCATATATTTT; cdr3_aa: CASTAGSSGNTIYF
clone_size: .; cdr3_length: 17; d_call: TRBD1; v_call: TRBV7-3; j_call: TRBJ2-3; cdr3_nt: TGTGCCAGCAGCCCTATTGGACAGGGCTCCTTCACAGATACGCAGTATTTT; cdr3_aa: CASSPIGQGSFTDTQYF
clone_size: .; cdr3_length: 16; d_call: .; v_call: TRBV19; j_call: TRBJ1-6; cdr3_nt: TGTGCCAGTAGTATAGAGGCTACGGTCCAGAGGTCACCCCTCCACTTT; cdr3_aa: CASSIEATVQRSPLHF
clone_size: few; cdr3_length: 15; d_call: TRBD2; v_call: TRBV6-4; j_call: TRBJ2-3; cdr3_nt: TGTGCCAGCAGACCGGTAGCGGGCGGGACAGATACGCAGTATTTT; cdr3_aa: CASRPVAGGTDTQYF
clone_size: .; cdr3_length: 12; d_call: TRBD1; v_call: TRBV5-1; j_call: TRBJ1-2; cdr3_nt: TGCGCCAGCAGCCCCGGACAGGGCGGCTACACCTTC; cdr3_aa: CASSPGQGGYTF
clone_size: .; cdr3_length: 14; d_call: TRBD1; v_call: TRBV7-8; j_call: TRBJ1-4; cdr3_nt: TGTGCCAGCAGCTTCTCAGGGGGGTATGAAAAACTGTTTTTT; cdr3_aa: CASSFSGGYEKLFF
clone_size: .; cdr3_length: 13; d_call: TRBD1; v_call: TRBV6-5; j_call: TRBJ1-2; cdr3_nt: TGTGCCAGCAGCCGGACAGGGGGATTAGGCTACACCTTC; cdr3_aa: CASSRTGGLGYTF
clone_size: .; cdr3_length: 16; d_call: TRBD1; v_call: TRBV7-8; j_call: TRBJ1-2; cdr3_nt: TGTGCCAGCTTCGAGGACAGGGTCCCGAAAGTCTATGGCTACACCTTC; cdr3_aa: CASFEDRVPKVYGYTF
clone_size: .; cdr3_length: 15; d_call: TRBD2; v_call: TRBV7-3; j_call: TRBJ2-3; cdr3_nt: TGTGCCAGCAGCTTAAATCGGGGGGTGATTGATACGCAGTATTTT; cdr3_aa: CASSLNRGVIDTQYF
clone_size: .; cdr3_length: 14; d_call: .; v_call: TRBV2; j_call: TRBJ2-3; cdr3_nt: TGTGCCAGCAGTGACCTAGCCTCGGGAGATACGCAGTATTTT; cdr3_aa: CASSDLASGDTQYF
clone_size: .; cdr3_length: 17; d_call: TRBD2; v_call: TRBV7-6; j_call: TRBJ2-3; cdr3_nt: TGTGCCAGCAGCCCTATGCAGGCGGGGGGGCATGGAGATACGCAGTATTTT; cdr3_aa: CASSPMQAGGHGDTQYF
clone_size: .; cdr3_length: 14; d_call: TRBD2; v_call: TRBV5-4; j_call: TRBJ2-5; cdr3_nt: TGTGCCAGCAGCCAAACTAGCGGGACAGGAACCCAGTACTTC; cdr3_aa: CASSQTSGTGTQYF
clone_size: .; cdr3_length: 13; d_call: .; v_call: TRBV7-2; j_call: TRBJ1-2; cdr3_nt: TGTGCCAGCAGCTTAGCACAGGGCTATGGCTACACCTTC; cdr3_aa: CASSLAQGYGYTF